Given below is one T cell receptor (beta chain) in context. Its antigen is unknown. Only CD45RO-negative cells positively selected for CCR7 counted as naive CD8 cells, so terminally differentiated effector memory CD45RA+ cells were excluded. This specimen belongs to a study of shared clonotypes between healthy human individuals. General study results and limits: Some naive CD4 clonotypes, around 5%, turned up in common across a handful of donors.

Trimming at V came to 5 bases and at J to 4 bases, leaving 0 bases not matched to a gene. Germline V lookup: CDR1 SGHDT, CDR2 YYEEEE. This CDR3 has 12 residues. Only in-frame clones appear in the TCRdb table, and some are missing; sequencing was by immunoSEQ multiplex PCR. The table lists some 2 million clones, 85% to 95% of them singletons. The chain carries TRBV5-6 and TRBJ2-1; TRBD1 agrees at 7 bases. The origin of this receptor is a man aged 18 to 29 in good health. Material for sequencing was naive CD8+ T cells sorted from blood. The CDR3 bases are TGTGCCAGCAGGGACAGGTACAATGAGCAGTTCTTC. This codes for CASRDRYNEQFF.